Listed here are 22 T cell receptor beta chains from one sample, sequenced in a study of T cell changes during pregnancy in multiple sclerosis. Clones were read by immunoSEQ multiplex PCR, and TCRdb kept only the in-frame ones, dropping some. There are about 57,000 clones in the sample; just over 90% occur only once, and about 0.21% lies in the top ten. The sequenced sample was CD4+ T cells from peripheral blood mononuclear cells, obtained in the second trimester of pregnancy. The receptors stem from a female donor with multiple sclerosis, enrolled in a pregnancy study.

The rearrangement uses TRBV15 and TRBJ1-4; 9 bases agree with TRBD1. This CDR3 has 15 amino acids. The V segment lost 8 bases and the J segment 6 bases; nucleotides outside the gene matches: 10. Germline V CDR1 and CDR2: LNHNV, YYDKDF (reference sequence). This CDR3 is CATAEQGALDEKLFF. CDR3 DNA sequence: TGTGCCACCGCCGAACAGGGGGCCTTAGATGAAAAACTGTTTTTT.

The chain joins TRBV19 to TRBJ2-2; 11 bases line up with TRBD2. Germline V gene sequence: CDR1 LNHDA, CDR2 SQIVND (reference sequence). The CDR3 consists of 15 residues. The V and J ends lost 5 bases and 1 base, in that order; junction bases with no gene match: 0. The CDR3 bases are TGTGCCAGTAGTGGACTAGCGGGGAACACCGGGGAGCTGTTTTTT. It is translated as CASSGLAGNTGELFF.

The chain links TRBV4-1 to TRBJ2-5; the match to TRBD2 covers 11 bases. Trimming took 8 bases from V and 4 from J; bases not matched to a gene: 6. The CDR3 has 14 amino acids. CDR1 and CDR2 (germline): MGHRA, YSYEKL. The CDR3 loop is CASSLAGGRETQYF. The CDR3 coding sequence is TGCGCCAGCTCCCTAGCGGGAGGAAGAGAGACCCAGTACTTC.

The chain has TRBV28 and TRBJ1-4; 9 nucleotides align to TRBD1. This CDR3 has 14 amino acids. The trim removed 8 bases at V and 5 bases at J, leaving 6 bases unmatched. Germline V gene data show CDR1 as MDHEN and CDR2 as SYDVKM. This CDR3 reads CASAYGTGNEKLFF. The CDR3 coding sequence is TGTGCCAGCGCTTACGGGACAGGGAATGAAAAACTGTTTTTT.

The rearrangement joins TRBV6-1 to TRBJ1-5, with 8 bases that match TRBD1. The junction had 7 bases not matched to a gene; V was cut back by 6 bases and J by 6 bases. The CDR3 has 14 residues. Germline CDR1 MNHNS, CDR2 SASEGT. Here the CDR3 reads CASRKDRVSQPQHF. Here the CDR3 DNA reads TGTGCCAGCAGGAAGGACAGGGTGAGTCAGCCCCAGCATTTT.

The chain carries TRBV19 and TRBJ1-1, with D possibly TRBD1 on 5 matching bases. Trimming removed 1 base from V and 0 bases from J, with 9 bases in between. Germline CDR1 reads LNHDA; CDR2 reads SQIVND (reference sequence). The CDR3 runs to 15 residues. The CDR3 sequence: CASSIAAGMNTEAFF. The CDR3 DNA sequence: TGTGCCAGTAGTATAGCGGCAGGGATGAACACTGAAGCTTTCTTT.

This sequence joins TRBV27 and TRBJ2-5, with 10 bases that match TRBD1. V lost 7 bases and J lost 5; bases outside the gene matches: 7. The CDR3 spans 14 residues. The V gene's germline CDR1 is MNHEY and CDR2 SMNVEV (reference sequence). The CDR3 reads CASNRGQGGETQYF. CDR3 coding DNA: TGTGCCAGCAACCGAGGACAGGGGGGGGAGACCCAGTACTTC.

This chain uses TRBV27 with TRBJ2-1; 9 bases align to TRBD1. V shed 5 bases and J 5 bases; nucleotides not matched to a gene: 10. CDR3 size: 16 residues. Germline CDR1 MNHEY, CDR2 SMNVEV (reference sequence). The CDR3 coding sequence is TGTGCCAGCAGTATGCAAGGGACAGGGTGGGACAATGAGCAGTTCTTC. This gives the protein CASSMQGTGWDNEQFF.

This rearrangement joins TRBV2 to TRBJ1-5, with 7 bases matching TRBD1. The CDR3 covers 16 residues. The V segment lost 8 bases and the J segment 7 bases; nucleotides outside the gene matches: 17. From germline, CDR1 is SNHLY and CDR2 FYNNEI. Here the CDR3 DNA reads TGTGCCAGCTCACAGGGGTCGCTAAACATTCGACAGCCCCAGCATTTT. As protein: CASSQGSLNIRQPQHF.

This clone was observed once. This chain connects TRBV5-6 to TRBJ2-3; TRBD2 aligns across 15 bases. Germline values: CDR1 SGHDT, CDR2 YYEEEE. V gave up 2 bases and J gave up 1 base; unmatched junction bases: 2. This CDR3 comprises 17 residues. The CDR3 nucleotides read TGTGCCAGCAGCTTCGGACTAGCGGGGGGGGGCACAGATACGCAGTATTTT. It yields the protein CASSFGLAGGGTDTQYF.

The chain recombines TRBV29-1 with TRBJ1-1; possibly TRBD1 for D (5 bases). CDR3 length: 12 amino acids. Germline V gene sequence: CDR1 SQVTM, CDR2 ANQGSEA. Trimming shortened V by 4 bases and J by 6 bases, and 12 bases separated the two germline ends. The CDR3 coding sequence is TGCAGCGTTGGTCAGGGTAGGGCTGAAGCTTTCTTT. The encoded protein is CSVGQGRAEAFF.

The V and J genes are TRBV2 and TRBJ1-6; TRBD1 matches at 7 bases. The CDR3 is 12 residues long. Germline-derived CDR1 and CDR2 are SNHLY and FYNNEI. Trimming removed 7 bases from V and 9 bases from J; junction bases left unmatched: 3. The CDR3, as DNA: TGTGCCAGCACCCGACAGGGTTCACCCCTCCACTTT. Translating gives CASTRQGSPLHF.

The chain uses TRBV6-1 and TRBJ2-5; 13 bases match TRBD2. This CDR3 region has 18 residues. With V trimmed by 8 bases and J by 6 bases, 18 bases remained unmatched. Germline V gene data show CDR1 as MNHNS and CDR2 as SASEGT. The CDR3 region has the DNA TGTGCCAGCGGGGAAGCGGGACTAGCGGGAAGGTCGGGCAAGACCCAGTACTTC. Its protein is CASGEAGLAGRSGKTQYF.

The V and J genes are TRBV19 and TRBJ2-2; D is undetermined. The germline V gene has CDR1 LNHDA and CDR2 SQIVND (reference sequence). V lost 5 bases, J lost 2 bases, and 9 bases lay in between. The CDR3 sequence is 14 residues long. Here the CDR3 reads CASSQSRNTGELFF. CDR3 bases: TGTGCCAGTAGTCAATCCAGAAACACCGGGGAGCTGTTTTTT.

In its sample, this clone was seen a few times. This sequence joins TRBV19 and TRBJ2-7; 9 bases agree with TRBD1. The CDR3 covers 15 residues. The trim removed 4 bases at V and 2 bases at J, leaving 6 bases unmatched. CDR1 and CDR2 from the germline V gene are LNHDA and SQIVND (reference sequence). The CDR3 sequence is CASSTQDRGPYEQYF. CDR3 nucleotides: TGTGCCAGTAGTACACAGGACAGGGGCCCCTACGAGCAGTACTTC.

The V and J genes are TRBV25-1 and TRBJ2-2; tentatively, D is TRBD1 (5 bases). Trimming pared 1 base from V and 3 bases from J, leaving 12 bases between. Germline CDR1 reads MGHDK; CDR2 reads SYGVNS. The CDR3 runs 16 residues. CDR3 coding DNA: TGTGCCAGCAGTGAATTTGTGGGGCGTGACACCGGGGAGCTGTTTTTT. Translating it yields CASSEFVGRDTGELFF.

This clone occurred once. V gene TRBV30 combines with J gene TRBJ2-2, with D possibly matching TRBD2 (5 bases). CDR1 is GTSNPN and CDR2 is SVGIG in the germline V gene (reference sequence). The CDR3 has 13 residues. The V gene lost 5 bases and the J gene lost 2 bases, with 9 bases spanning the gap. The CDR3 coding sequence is TGTGCCTGGGGGGAGACTAACACCGGGGAGCTGTTTTTT. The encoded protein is CAWGETNTGELFF.

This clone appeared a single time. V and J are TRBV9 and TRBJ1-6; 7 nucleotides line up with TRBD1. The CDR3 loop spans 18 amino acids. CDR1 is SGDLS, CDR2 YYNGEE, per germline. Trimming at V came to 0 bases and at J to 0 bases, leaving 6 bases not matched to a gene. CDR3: CASSVGTSGGSYNSPLHF. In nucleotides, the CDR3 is TGTGCCAGCAGCGTAGGGACCTCAGGGGGCTCCTATAATTCACCCCTCCACTTT.

The CDR3 region is CASSFQGYGYTF. CDR3 DNA: TGTGCCAGCAGTTTCCAGGGGTATGGCTACACCTTC. The chain joins TRBV28 to TRBJ1-2; D is possibly TRBD1 (6 bases). In germline, CDR1 is MDHEN, CDR2 SYDVKM. Trimming took 3 bases from V and 5 from J, leaving 7 bases between them. This CDR3 is 12 amino acids long.

Written as DNA, the CDR3 is TGTGCCAGCTCAGGGGGGAGACAGGGATTAGCCAAAAACATTCAGTACTTC. Its protein is CASSGGRQGLAKNIQYF. V gene TRBV4-2 combines with J gene TRBJ2-4; D possibly corresponds to TRBD1 (7 bases). This CDR3 comprises 17 residues. Germline V CDR1 and CDR2: LGHNA, YNFKEQ. The V end was cut by 8 bases, the J end by 0 bases, with 20 bases between.

CDR3 loop: CASSVEALPGLGGYTF. The CDR3 nucleotides read TGTGCCAGCAGCGTAGAGGCCCTCCCAGGGCTTGGAGGCTACACCTTC. The chain joins TRBV9 to TRBJ1-2; weak D call: TRBD1 (5 bases). Trimming removed 0 bases at V and 8 bases at J, with 20 bases between. Germline CDR1 SGDLS, CDR2 YYNGEE. CDR3 length equals 16 residues.

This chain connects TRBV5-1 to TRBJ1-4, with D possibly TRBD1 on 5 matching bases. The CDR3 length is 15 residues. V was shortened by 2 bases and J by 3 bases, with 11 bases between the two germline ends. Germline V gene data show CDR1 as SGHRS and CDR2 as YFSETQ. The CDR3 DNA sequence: TGCGCCAGCAGCTTTGGAGGGGCGGCTAATGAAAAACTGTTTTTT. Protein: CASSFGGAANEKLFF. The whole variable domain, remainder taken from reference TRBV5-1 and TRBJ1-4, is KAGVTQTPRYLIKTRGQQVTLSCSPISGHRSVSWYQQTPGQGLQFLFEYFSETQRNKGNFPGRFSGRQFSNSRSEMNVSTLELGDSALYLCASSFGGAANEKLFFGSGTQLSVL.